This TCR beta chain comes out of a study of blood T cell repertoires in COVID-19. In the study overall: Donors in the United States, Italy and Spain gave samples during acute or convalescent COVID-19.

Using immunoSEQ multiplex PCR, the repertoire was profiled, and TCRdb retains in-frame clones only, with some absent. The profile shows over 70,000 clones, 85% to 95% of them singletons. This clone showed up just once. A junction end diverges from the germline sequence, so it may reflect a read error. The V gene's germline CDR1 is SEHNR and CDR2 FQNEAQ (reference sequence). The CDR3 is 12 residues long. The sequence was collected from a human donor with active COVID-19. The donor label of this sample is uncertain. Sequences were obtained from peripheral blood. The rearrangement links TRBV7-9 to TRBJ2-3; the match to TRBD1 covers 8 bases. CDR3 residues: CASSLDRESTFF. CDR3 sequence (DNA): TGTGCCAGCAGCTTGGACAGGGAGAGCACCTTTTTT.